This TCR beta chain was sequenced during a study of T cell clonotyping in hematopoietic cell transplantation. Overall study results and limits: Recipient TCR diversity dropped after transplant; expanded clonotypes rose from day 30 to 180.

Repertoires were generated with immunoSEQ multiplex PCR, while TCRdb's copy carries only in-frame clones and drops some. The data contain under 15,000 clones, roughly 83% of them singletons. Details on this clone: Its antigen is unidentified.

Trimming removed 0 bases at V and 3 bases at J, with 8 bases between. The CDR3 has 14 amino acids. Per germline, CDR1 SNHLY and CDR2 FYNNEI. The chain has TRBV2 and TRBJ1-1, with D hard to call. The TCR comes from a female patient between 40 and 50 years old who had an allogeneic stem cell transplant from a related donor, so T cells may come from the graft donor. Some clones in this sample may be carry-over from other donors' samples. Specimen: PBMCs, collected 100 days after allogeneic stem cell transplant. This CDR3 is CASSEARSYTEAFF. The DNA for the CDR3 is TGTGCCAGCAGTGAAGCACGAAGTTACACTGAAGCTTTCTTT.